This TCR beta chain came from a study of blood T cells in healthy people across ages. This CDR3 region has 13 residues. CDR1 SGHAT and CDR2 FQNNGV come from the germline V gene. V was pared by 6 bases and J by 4 bases, with 11 bases between. A second PCR of about 6 to 12 cycles used a sample-barcoded 5' primer and a J-beta primer mix. TCRdb recomputed calls from the 5' RACE reads with MiXCR, one row per CDR3 protein. The sample gives around 1,000,000 distinct CDR3 sequences, 20% to 25% of which show up once; around 0.75% is in the top ten. The same data also went into a second study, on T cells of mothers and their children.

This chain connects TRBV11-2 to TRBJ2-3, with D possibly being TRBD1 (5 bases). Sequencing was performed on blood. The receptor comes from a girl aged 2-10 years in good health. The CDR3 protein is CASRDTGSDTQYF. DNA for the CDR3: TGTGCCAGCAGGGACACAGGATCAGATACGCAGTATTTT.